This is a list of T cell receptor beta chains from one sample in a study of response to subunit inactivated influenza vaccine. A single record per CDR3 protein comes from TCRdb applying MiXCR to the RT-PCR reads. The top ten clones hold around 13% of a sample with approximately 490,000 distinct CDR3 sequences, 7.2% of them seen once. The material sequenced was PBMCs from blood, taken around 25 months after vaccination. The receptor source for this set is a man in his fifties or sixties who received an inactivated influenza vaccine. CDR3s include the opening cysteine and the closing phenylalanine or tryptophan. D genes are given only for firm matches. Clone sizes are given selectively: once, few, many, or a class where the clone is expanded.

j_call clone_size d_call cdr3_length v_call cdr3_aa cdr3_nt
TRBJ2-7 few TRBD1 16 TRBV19 CASSSRTGGQFYEQYF TGTGCCAGTAGTAGCCGGACAGGGGGACAATTTTACGAGCAGTACTTC
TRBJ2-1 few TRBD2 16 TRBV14 CASSQAGGGTYNEQFF TGTGCCAGCAGCCAAGCCGGCGGGGGGACCTACAATGAGCAGTTCTTC
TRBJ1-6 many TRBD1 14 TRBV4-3 CASSQDRAIAPLHF TGCGCCAGCAGCCAGGACAGGGCAATAGCACCCCTCCACTTT
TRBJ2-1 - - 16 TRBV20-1 CCARAFGRRTYNEQFF TGCTGTGCTAGAGCCTTCGGGCGAAGGACCTACAATGAGCAGTTCTTC
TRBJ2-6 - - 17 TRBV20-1 CSASGRAPVSGANVLTF TGCAGTGCTAGTGGAAGGGCGCCTGTCTCTGGGGCCAACGTCCTGACTTTC
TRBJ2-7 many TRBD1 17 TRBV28 CASSQRQGAPRLHEQYF TGTGCCAGCAGTCAAAGACAGGGGGCCCCTCGTCTCCACGAGCAGTACTTC
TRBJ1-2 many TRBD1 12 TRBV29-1 CSGLTGSHGYTF TGCAGCGGGCTGACAGGGAGCCATGGCTACACCTTC
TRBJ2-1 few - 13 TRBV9 CASTVDPGNEQFF TGTGCCAGCACCGTAGATCCAGGGAATGAGCAGTTCTTC
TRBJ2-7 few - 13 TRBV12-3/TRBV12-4 CASSTGQLYEQYF TGTGCCAGCAGTACCGGACAGCTTTACGAGCAGTACTTC
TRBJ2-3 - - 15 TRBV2 CASTSGIATTDTQYF TGTGCCAGCACCTCCGGGATAGCGACCACAGATACGCAGTATTTT
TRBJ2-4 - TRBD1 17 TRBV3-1 CASSQDGTAAAKNIQYF TGTGCCAGCAGCCAAGATGGGACAGCCGCTGCCAAAAACATTCAGTACTTC
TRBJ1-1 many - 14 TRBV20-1 CSAKTYLSDTEAFF TGCAGTGCGAAAACTTACCTTAGTGACACTGAAGCTTTCTTT
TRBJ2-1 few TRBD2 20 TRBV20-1 CSARDHGLAGGPGSYNEQFF TGCAGTGCTAGAGATCATGGACTAGCGGGAGGGCCAGGGTCCTACAATGAGCAGTTCTTC
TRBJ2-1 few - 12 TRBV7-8 CASRGTSFEQFF TGTGCCAGCAGGGGGACTTCCTTTGAGCAGTTCTTC
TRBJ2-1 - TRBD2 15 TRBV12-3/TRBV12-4 CASSLSGRAHNEQFF TGTGCCAGCAGTTTGAGCGGGAGGGCCCACAATGAGCAGTTCTTC
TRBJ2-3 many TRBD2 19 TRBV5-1 CASSLVGPGLAGHTDTQYF TGCGCCAGCAGCTTGGTGGGTCCGGGACTAGCGGGACACACAGATACGCAGTATTTT
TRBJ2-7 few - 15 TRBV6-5 CASSYHLRASYEQYF TGTGCCAGCAGTTACCACCTCCGGGCCTCCTACGAGCAGTACTTC
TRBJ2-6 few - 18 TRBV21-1 CASSRGEAKSSGANVLTF TGTGCCAGCAGTCGGGGAGAGGCAAAGAGCTCTGGGGCCAACGTCCTGACTTTC
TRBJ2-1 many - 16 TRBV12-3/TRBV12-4 CASSILQGGGYNEQFF TGTGCCAGCAGTATCTTACAGGGCGGGGGCTACAATGAGCAGTTCTTC
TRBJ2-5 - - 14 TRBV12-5 CASGLVNGWETQYF TGTGCTAGTGGTTTGGTAAACGGGTGGGAGACCCAGTACTTC
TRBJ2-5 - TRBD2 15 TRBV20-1 CSASPQGLAGETQYF TGCAGTGCTAGCCCTCAGGGACTAGCGGGAGAGACCCAGTACTTC
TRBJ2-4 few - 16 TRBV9 CASSPQNRGLGNIQYF TGTGCCAGCAGCCCGCAAAACCGGGGCCTAGGCAACATTCAGTACTTC
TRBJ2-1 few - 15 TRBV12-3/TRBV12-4 CASSLEQGFYNEQFF TGTGCCAGCAGTTTAGAGCAGGGCTTCTACAATGAGCAGTTCTTC
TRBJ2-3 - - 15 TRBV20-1 CSARSRAESTDTQYF TGCAGTGCTAGATCGAGGGCGGAAAGCACAGATACGCAGTATTTT
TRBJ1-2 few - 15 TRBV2 CASRDPGQLNYGYTF TGTGCCAGCAGGGATCCGGGCCAACTTAACTATGGCTACACCTTC
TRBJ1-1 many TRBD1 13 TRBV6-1 CASEQGAGTEAFF TGTGCCAGCGAGCAGGGGGCAGGTACTGAAGCTTTCTTT
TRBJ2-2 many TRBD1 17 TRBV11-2 CASTPSYRGQGTGELFF TGTGCCAGCACCCCCTCTTACAGGGGGCAAGGCACCGGGGAGCTGTTTTTT
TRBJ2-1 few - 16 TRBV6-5 CASSYSTTASYNEQFF TGTGCCAGCAGTTACTCGACCACGGCTTCCTACAATGAGCAGTTCTTC
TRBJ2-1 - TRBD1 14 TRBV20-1 CSAPRGKGYNEQFF TGCAGTGCTCCCAGGGGGAAGGGATACAATGAGCAGTTCTTC
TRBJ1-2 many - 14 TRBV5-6 CASSLRNQNYGYTF TGTGCCAGCAGCTTGCGTAATCAGAACTATGGCTACACCTTC
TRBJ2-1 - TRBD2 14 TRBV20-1 CSARLAGGLNEQFF TGCAGTGCTAGATTGGCGGGAGGGCTCAATGAGCAGTTCTTC
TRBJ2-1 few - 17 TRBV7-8 CASSLLSPGLSYNEQFF TGTGCCAGCAGCTTATTGAGTCCGGGACTTTCCTACAATGAGCAGTTCTTC
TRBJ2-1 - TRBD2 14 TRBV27 CASSTSGGPSEQFF TGTGCCAGCTCGACTAGCGGAGGTCCCAGTGAGCAGTTCTTC
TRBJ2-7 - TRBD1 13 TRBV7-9 CASSLPGQYEQYF TGTGCCAGCAGCTTGCCGGGACAGTACGAGCAGTACTTC
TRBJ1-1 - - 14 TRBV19 CASSSVGSNTEAFF TGTGCCAGTAGTAGTGTGGGCTCGAACACTGAAGCTTTCTTT
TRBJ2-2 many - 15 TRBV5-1 CASSLSSTGTGELFF TGCGCCAGCAGCTTGTCAAGCACGGGCACCGGGGAGCTGTTTTTT
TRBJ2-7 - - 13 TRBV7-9 CASSSQASYEQYF TGTGCCAGCAGCTCACAGGCCTCCTACGAGCAGTACTTC
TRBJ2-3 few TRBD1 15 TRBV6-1 CASSDTGGIENTQYF TGTGCCAGCAGTGACACAGGGGGGATAGAGAATACGCAGTATTTT
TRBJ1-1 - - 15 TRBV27 CASSPGLGGTTEAFF TGTGCCAGCAGTCCAGGACTTGGGGGGACCACTGAAGCTTTCTTT
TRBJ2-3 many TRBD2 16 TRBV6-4 CASSERGGGSPDTQYF TGTGCCAGCAGTGAAAGAGGCGGGGGGAGCCCAGATACGCAGTATTTT
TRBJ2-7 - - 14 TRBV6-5 CASSYEGFSYEQYF TGTGCCAGCAGTTACGAGGGGTTCTCCTACGAGCAGTACTTC
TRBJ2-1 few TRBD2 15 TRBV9 CASRSGSSSYNEQFF TGTGCCAGCAGAAGCGGGAGCAGCTCCTACAATGAGCAGTTCTTC